The clone carrying this T cell receptor (beta chain) showed up just a few times. The time point: pre-sensitization, week 0. Treatment: therapeutic diphenylcyclopropenone sensitization with weekly scalp DPC. These data belong to a study of human T cells and chemical hapten exposure. This CDR3 has 14 amino acids. V lost 6 bases, J lost 1 base, and 9 bases lay in between. Per the germline V gene, CDR1 is SNHLY and CDR2 is FYNNEI. Individual cDNA molecules received unique molecular identifiers in the library. Each CDR3 protein gets one entry after TCRdb re-called the RACE reads with MiXCR. The sample has fewer than 300,000 distinct CDR3 sequences, around 7% seen once.

Sample: whole blood, taken in connection with sensitization to the hapten diphenylcyclopropenone (DPC). The rearrangement joins TRBV2 to TRBJ2-2; no definite D call. This clonotype was sampled from a man between 18 and 35 years old with alopecia areata. Some clones in this sample may be carry-over from other donors' samples. The CDR3 region is CASRRFLNTGELFF. CDR3 nucleotides: TGTGCCAGCAGGCGATTCTTGAACACCGGGGAGCTGTTTTTT.